The 27 T cell receptor beta chains in this list originate from one sample, sequenced in a study of blood T cell repertoires in COVID-19. Repertoires were generated with immunoSEQ multiplex PCR, while TCRdb's copy carries only in-frame clones and drops some. Of about 120,000 clones listed, about four fifths are singletons. Sequencing input: peripheral blood. Every receptor here comes from a woman between 40 and 55 years old with acute or convalescent COVID-19.

J is TRBJ2-3 and V is TRBV7-2; D is undetermined. Germline V lookup: CDR1 SGHTA, CDR2 FQGNSA. V was cut by 5 bases and J by 10 bases, with 16 bases left in between. The CDR3 has 13 residues. The CDR3 nucleotides are TGTGCCAGCAGCGCAACAACTGGTGCGGCGCAGTATTTT. Translated: CASSATTGAAQYF. Full variable domain (remainder filled in from reference TRBV7-2 and TRBJ2-3): GAGVSQSPSNKVTEKGKDVELRCDPISGHTALYWYRQSLGQGLEFLIYFQGNSAPDKSGLPSDRFSAERTGGSVSTLTIQRTQQEDSAVYLCASSATTGAAQYFGPGTRLTVL.

The chain joins TRBV28 to TRBJ1-1, with a weak D call TRBD1 (6 bases). This CDR3 is built from 14 residues. The V and J ends lost 5 bases and 3 bases respectively, with 13 bases between them. Germline-derived CDR1 and CDR2 are MDHEN and SYDVKM. Here the CDR3 reads CASSLRGSDTEAFF. For the CDR3, the DNA is TGTGCCAGCAGTCTCAGGGGAAGCGACACTGAAGCTTTCTTT. The full variable domain, completed using reference TRBV28 and TRBJ1-1, is DVKVTQSSRYLVKRTGEKVFLECVQDMDHENMFWYRQDPGLGLRLIYFSYDVKMKEKGDIPEGYSVSREKKERFSLILESASTNQTSMYLCASSLRGSDTEAFFGQGTRLTVV.

This clone was counted between two and nine times. In nucleotides, the CDR3 is TGTGCCATCAGCCCGGGACAGGATAATTCACCCCTCCACTTT. Amino acids: CAISPGQDNSPLHF. The chain couples TRBV10-3 to TRBJ1-6, with 8 nucleotides matching TRBD1. Trimming took 6 bases from V and 5 from J; bases not matched to a gene: 3. The CDR3 contains 14 residues. Germline CDR1 ENHRY, CDR2 SYGVKD.

The J gene is TRBJ1-4, the V gene TRBV9; unclear D gene. Germline values: CDR1 SGDLS, CDR2 YYNGEE. CDR3 size: 13 residues. The ends were cut back, 1 base at V and 4 bases at J, with 5 bases in the middle. The CDR3 loop is CASSVNGNEKLFF. DNA for the CDR3: TGTGCCAGCAGCGTAAACGGTAATGAAAAACTGTTTTTT.

V and J are TRBV7-9 and TRBJ1-2; 7 bases fit TRBD1. The J segment lost 8 bases and the V segment lost 11 bases, leaving 11 bases of the junction unmatched. CDR1 SEHNR and CDR2 FQNEAQ come from the germline V gene (reference sequence). CDR3 size: 12 residues. CDR3 DNA: TGTGCCGGCTACAGGGGCGAGGACGGCTACACCTTC. Its translation is CAGYRGEDGYTF.

The rearrangement joins TRBV27 to TRBJ1-2, with 7 bases that match TRBD1. The CDR3 is made up of 14 amino acids. Germline CDR1 is MNHEY and CDR2 is SMNVEV (reference sequence). The V gene end was trimmed by 5 bases and the J gene end by 0 bases; junction bases not matched to a gene: 3. The CDR3: CASSLGQTNYGYTF. In DNA form, the CDR3 reads TGTGCCAGCAGTCTGGGACAGACTAACTATGGCTACACCTTC.

This rearrangement joins TRBV30 to TRBJ1-3; 9 bases line up with TRBD1. Germline assignment: CDR1 GTSNPN and CDR2 SVGIG (reference sequence). This CDR3 contains 13 residues. The trim removed 5 bases at V and 4 bases at J, leaving 3 bases unmatched. DNA of the CDR3: TGTGCCTGGTCGACAGGGGGAGGAAACACCATATATTTT. Its protein is CAWSTGGGNTIYF.

The V and J genes are TRBV7-8 and TRBJ2-7, with 9 positions matching TRBD2. Looked up from germline, CDR1 is SGHVS and CDR2 is FQNEAQ. The CDR3 is 15 residues long. The trim removed 1 base at V and 4 bases at J, leaving 5 bases unmatched. DNA of the CDR3: TGTGCCAGCAGCTTAGTCCCTAGCGGGGATTACGAGCAGTACTTC. Amino acid sequence: CASSLVPSGDYEQYF.

The CDR3 DNA follows: TGTGCCAGCAGGCAGGGGGGACAGTCCTACGAGCAGTACTTC. Amino acids: CASRQGGQSYEQYF. The V call is TRBV7-9, the J call TRBJ2-7; maybe TRBD1 (7 bases). Per germline, CDR1 SEHNR and CDR2 FQNEAQ (reference sequence). The CDR3 runs to 14 residues. V was shortened by 6 bases and J by 1 base, with 13 bases between the two germline ends.

This clone has only a few counts. J is TRBJ1-5 and V is TRBV27; the D is unclear. CDR1 is MNHEY and CDR2 is SMNVEV in the germline V gene (reference sequence). This CDR3 spans 13 amino acids. Trimming took 3 bases from V and 5 from J, leaving 8 bases between them. The CDR3 sequence is CASSFSVYQPQHF. DNA of the CDR3: TGTGCCAGCAGTTTCTCGGTGTATCAGCCCCAGCATTTT.

This chain connects TRBV19 to TRBJ1-2; tentatively, D is TRBD1 (5 bases). The CDR3 length is 15 residues. Trimming stripped 3 bases from V and 3 bases from J, with 14 bases between. Germline-derived CDR1 and CDR2 are LNHDA and SQIVND (reference sequence). In DNA, the CDR3 is TGTGCCAGTAGTATTTCAAGGGGTGAAGACTATGGCTACACCTTC. Protein: CASSISRGEDYGYTF.

The chain carries TRBV4-2 and TRBJ1-3; 8 nucleotides match TRBD1. CDR3 length: 15 residues. V was clipped by 0 bases and J by 9 bases; unmatched bases: 7. Germline values: CDR1 LGHNA, CDR2 YNFKEQ. CDR3 nucleotides: TGTGCCAGCAGCCAAGATAAGGACAGGGTGGGCACCATATATTTT. Its translation is CASSQDKDRVGTIYF.

This rearrangement joins TRBV19 to TRBJ1-2; 10 positions match TRBD1. Germline CDR1 and CDR2: LNHDA and SQIVND (reference sequence). Trimming at V came to 5 bases and at J to 4 bases, leaving 7 bases not matched to a gene. CDR3 length equals 15 residues. CDR3 coding DNA: TGTGCCAGTAGTCCGGGACAGGGGACGGTCTATGGCTACACCTTC. Amino acids: CASSPGQGTVYGYTF.

This clone appeared once. The chain has TRBV10-3 and TRBJ2-1, with D possibly matching TRBD2 (5 bases). The V end was cut by 2 bases, the J end by 13 bases, with 12 bases between. This CDR3 spans 12 amino acids. Germline lookup yields CDR1 ENHRY and CDR2 SYGVKD. The CDR3 loop is CAISESLASQFF. CDR3 DNA sequence: TGTGCCATCAGTGAGAGCCTAGCAAGCCAGTTCTTC.

The chain is built from TRBV6-6 and TRBJ1-1; D is ambiguous. Germline V gene lookup returns CDR1 MNHNY and CDR2 SVGAGI (reference sequence). The CDR3 spans 13 residues. V shed 0 bases and J shed 5 bases, with 7 bases lying between them. The CDR3 reads CASSYSLQTEAFF. CDR3 nucleotides: TGTGCCAGCAGTTACTCGCTCCAGACTGAAGCTTTCTTT.

As to this clone: The same CDR3 is also encoded by other DNA sequences in this sample. V gene TRBV6-6 combines with J gene TRBJ1-2; TRBD1 matches at 7 bases. The germline V gene has CDR1 MNHNY and CDR2 SVGAGI (reference sequence). This CDR3 region has 13 residues. Unmatched junction bases numbered 3, after V lost 5 bases and J lost 3 bases. The CDR3 sequence: CASSPTGDYGYTF. Here the CDR3 DNA reads TGTGCCAGCAGTCCTACAGGGGACTATGGCTACACCTTC.

This chain uses TRBV11-2 with TRBJ2-7, with D hard to call. CDR3 length: 13 residues. Germline V lookup: CDR1 SGHAT, CDR2 FQNNGV. The V end was cut by 0 bases, the J end by 6 bases, with 9 bases between. The CDR3 loop is CASSLDTGSEQYF. CDR3 DNA sequence: TGTGCCAGCAGCTTAGATACGGGTAGCGAGCAGTACTTC. The entire variable domain, with the rest obtained from reference TRBV11-2 and TRBJ2-7, is as follows: EAGVAQSPRYKIIEKRQSVAFWCNPISGHATLYWYQQILGQGPKLLIQFQNNGVVDDSQLPKDRFSAERLKGVDSTLKIQPAKLEDSAVYLCASSLDTGSEQYFGPGTRLTVT.

This sequence joins TRBV4-1 and TRBJ2-2; 8 nucleotides align to TRBD2. Trimming at V came to 1 base and at J to 4 bases, leaving 5 bases not matched to a gene. CDR1 and CDR2 (germline): MGHRA, YSYEKL. CDR3 length equals 16 residues. Here the CDR3 DNA reads TGCGCCAGCAGCCAAGTTGCGGGGGGCCGCACCGGGGAGCTGTTTTTT. This encodes CASSQVAGGRTGELFF.

The rearrangement uses TRBV11-2 and TRBJ2-2; no clear D. CDR3 length equals 16 residues. Germline CDR1 reads SGHAT; CDR2 reads FQNNGV. V lost 4 bases, J lost 2 bases, and 14 bases lay in between. CDR3 nucleotides: TGTGCCAGCAGCTACATGGCAGTCAAAAACACCGGGGAGCTGTTTTTT. This translates into CASSYMAVKNTGELFF.

This clone came up a few times. The chain is built from TRBV6-2 or TRBV6-3 and TRBJ1-1; D is perhaps TRBD1 (5 bases). V was trimmed by 7 bases and J by 1 base, leaving 16 bases between them. This CDR3 region has 15 residues. The germline V gene encodes CDR1 MNHEY and CDR2 SVGEGT. The CDR3 region has the DNA TGTGCCAGCACCCCCCGGGGGGTCGCGAACACTGAAGCTTTCTTT. It yields the protein CASTPRGVANTEAFF.

The genes are TRBV12-5 and TRBJ1-4, with 7 bases identical to TRBD1. The CDR3 extends over 14 amino acids. Germline CDR1 and CDR2: LGHNT and FRNRAP. The J segment lost 6 bases and the V segment lost 6 bases, leaving 7 bases of the junction unmatched. CDR3 coding DNA: TGTGCTAGTGGAAAGGGGGCGGTTGATGAAAAACTGTTTTTT. It yields the protein CASGKGAVDEKLFF. Filled out from reference TRBV12-5 and TRBJ1-4, the complete variable domain reads DARVTQTPRHKVTEMGQEVTMRCQPILGHNTVFWYRQTMMQGLELLAYFRNRAPLDDSGMPKDRFSAEMPDATLATLKIQPSEPRDSAVYFCASGKGAVDEKLFFGSGTQLSVL.

The chain combines TRBV19 with TRBJ2-1; TRBD2 matches at 9 bases. Trimming removed 5 bases from V and 8 bases from J; junction bases left unmatched: 16. The CDR3 contains 17 residues. CDR1 and CDR2 (germline): LNHDA, SQIVND (reference sequence). CDR3 amino acids: CASSADLWTSDDDEQFF. CDR3 coding DNA: TGTGCCAGTAGTGCCGACCTCTGGACTAGCGATGACGATGAGCAGTTCTTC.

The chain uses TRBV4-3 and TRBJ2-7, with D perhaps TRBD2 (7 bases). The CDR3 is made up of 16 amino acids. Trimming pared 1 base from V and 0 bases from J, leaving 13 bases between. CDR1 LGHNA and CDR2 YSLEER come from the germline V gene. CDR3 DNA sequence: TGCGCCAGCAGCCAAGTACGGGGGGCCAACTCCTACGAGCAGTACTTC. Translating it yields CASSQVRGANSYEQYF.

The rearrangement joins TRBV13 to TRBJ1-2; 8 nucleotides line up with TRBD1. With 5 bases clipped from V and 12 bases from J, the junction kept 11 bases outside the gene matches. Germline loops: CDR1 PRHDT, CDR2 FYEKMQ (reference sequence). The CDR3 has 13 amino acids. CDR3 nucleotides: TGTGCCAGCAGCGCCAACAGGGGGGGACGGGACACCTTC. It codes for CASSANRGGRDTF.

The J gene is TRBJ2-1, the V gene TRBV9; D is ambiguous. The CDR3 is made up of 14 amino acids. The ends were cut back, 0 bases at V and 4 bases at J, with 8 bases in the middle. From germline, CDR1 is SGDLS and CDR2 YYNGEE. The CDR3: CASSVEIGYNEQFF. In nucleotides, the CDR3 is TGTGCCAGCAGCGTAGAAATCGGTTACAATGAGCAGTTCTTC.

V and J are TRBV9 and TRBJ2-2, with 9 bases lining up with TRBD1. J was trimmed by 4 bases and V by 6 bases; bases with no gene match: 10. Looked up from germline, CDR1 is SGDLS and CDR2 is YYNGEE. The CDR3 contains 16 residues. The CDR3 DNA reads as TGTGCCAGCACCGAGAAACAGGGGGCGGGCACCGGGGAGCTGTTTTTT. Translation gives CASTEKQGAGTGELFF.

The gene calls are TRBV4-2 and TRBJ1-2, with 8 bases aligning to TRBD1. The CDR3 is 16 amino acids. The ends lost 1 base at V and 0 bases at J; junction bases unmatched: 4. Germline-derived CDR1 and CDR2 are LGHNA and YNFKEQ. The CDR3 DNA sequence: TGTGCCAGCAGCCAAGGGCAGGGGGCCGCTAACTATGGCTACACCTTC. Protein: CASSQGQGAANYGYTF.